One and the same sample provided the 6 T cell receptor beta chains below, sequenced in a study of OX40 agonist ivuxolimab in advanced cancers. The protocol was immunoSEQ multiplex PCR, while the TCRdb copy is restricted to in-frame clones and leaves out a portion. The sample carries some 82,000 clones, roughly 88% recorded once. The specimen was CD4+ or CD8+ T cells sorted from blood, collected in a trial of the OX40 agonist ivuxolimab. The origin of the receptors is an adult with an advanced solid tumor such as melanoma, head and neck, liver or kidney cancer.

This rearrangement joins TRBV7-2 to TRBJ2-7; 13 positions match TRBD2. Germline V gives CDR1 SGHTA, CDR2 FQGNSA. V lost 6 bases and J lost 3; bases outside the gene matches: 5. The CDR3 has 15 residues. CDR3 region: CASSGGTSGIYEQYF. CDR3 DNA: TGTGCCAGCAGTGGCGGGACTAGCGGGATCTACGAGCAGTACTTC.

The V call is TRBV7-6, the J call TRBJ2-1; TRBD1 agrees at 10 bases. V gave up 2 bases and J gave up 10 bases; unmatched junction bases: 8. The length of the CDR3 is 15 residues. CDR1 and CDR2 from the germline V gene are SGHVS and FNYEAQ. In DNA, the CDR3 is TGTGCCAGCAGCTTATCCGGGACAGGGGCACCGGAGCAGTTCTTC. Protein sequence: CASSLSGTGAPEQFF.

This chain connects TRBV11-1 to TRBJ2-1, with 7 nucleotides matching TRBD2. Trimming took 4 bases from V and 6 from J; bases not matched to a gene: 3. Germline lookup yields CDR1 SGHAT and CDR2 FQDESV (reference sequence). The CDR3 extends over 13 amino acids. In DNA form, the CDR3 reads TGTGCCAGCAGCTCACTAGCGATCAATGAGCAGTTCTTC. Its translation: CASSSLAINEQFF.

This clone occurred a few times. The genes are TRBV7-9 and TRBJ1-1; D is undetermined. In germline, CDR1 is SEHNR, CDR2 FQNEAQ (reference sequence). Trimming took 6 bases from V and 1 from J, leaving 12 bases between them. The CDR3 consists of 14 residues. Here the CDR3 DNA reads TGTGCCAGCAGACCCTCGGTCGGGAACACTGAAGCTTTCTTT. As protein: CASRPSVGNTEAFF. Together with reference TRBV7-9 and TRBJ1-1, the CDR3 gives the full variable domain: DTGVSQNPRHKITKRGQNVTFRCDPISEHNRLYWYRQTLGQGPEFLTYFQNEAQLEKSRLLSDRFSAERPKGSFSTLEIQRTEQGDSAMYLCASRPSVGNTEAFFGQGTRLTVV.

This sequence joins TRBV2 and TRBJ1-2; a weak D match, TRBD1 (5 bases). Between the trimmed V and J ends, which lost 7 bases and 9 bases, there was a span of 18 bases. From germline, CDR1 is SNHLY and CDR2 FYNNEI. This CDR3 is 13 amino acids long. CDR3 residues: CASTLGGARRYTF. In DNA form, the CDR3 reads TGTGCCAGCACCCTCGGTGGGGCCAGGCGCTACACCTTC. Using reference TRBV2 and TRBJ1-2 for the parts outside the CDR3, the full variable domain is EPEVTQTPSHQVTQMGQEVILRCVPISNHLYFYWYRQILGQKVEFLVSFYNNEISEKSEIFDDQFSVERPDGSNFTLKIRSTKLEDSAMYFCASTLGGARRYTFGSGTRLTVV.

The rearrangement uses TRBV4-3 and TRBJ2-5; 7 nucleotides agree with TRBD2. The germline V gene encodes CDR1 LGHNA and CDR2 YSLEER. This CDR3 has 15 residues. Trimming took 2 bases from V and 5 from J; bases not matched to a gene: 8. DNA for the CDR3: TGCGCCAGCAGCCAACGTCTCGGGGGAGGGGAGACCCAGTACTTC. Translated, it gives CASSQRLGGGETQYF.